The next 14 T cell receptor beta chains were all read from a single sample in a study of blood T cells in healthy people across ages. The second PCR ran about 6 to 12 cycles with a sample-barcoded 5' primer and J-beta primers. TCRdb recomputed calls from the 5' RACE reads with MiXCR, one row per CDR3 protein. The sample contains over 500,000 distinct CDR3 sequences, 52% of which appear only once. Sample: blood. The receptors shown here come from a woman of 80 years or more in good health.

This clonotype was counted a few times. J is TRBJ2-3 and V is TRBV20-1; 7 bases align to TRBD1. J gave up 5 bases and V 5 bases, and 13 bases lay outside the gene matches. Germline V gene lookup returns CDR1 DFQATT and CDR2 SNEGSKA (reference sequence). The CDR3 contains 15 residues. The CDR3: CSAGWTGPLRDTQYF. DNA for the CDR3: TGCAGTGCTGGCTGGACAGGCCCTCTTCGAGATACGCAGTATTTT.

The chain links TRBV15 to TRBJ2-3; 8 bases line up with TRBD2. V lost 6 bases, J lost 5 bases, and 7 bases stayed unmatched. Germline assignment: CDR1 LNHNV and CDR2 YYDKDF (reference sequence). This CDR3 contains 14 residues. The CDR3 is CATRVAGQVDTQYF. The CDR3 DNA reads TGTGCCACCAGGGTAGCGGGGCAGGTAGATACGCAGTATTTT. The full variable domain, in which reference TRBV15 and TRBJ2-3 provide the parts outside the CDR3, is DAMVIQNPRYQVTQFGKPVTLSCSQTLNHNVMYWYQQKSSQAPKLLFHYYDKDFNNEADTPDNFQSRRPNTSFCFLDIRSPGLGDTAMYLCATRVAGQVDTQYFGPGTRLTVL.

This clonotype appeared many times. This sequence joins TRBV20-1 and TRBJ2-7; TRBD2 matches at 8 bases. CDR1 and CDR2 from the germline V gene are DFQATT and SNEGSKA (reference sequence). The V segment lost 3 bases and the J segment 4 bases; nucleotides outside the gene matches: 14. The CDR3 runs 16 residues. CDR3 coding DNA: TGCAGTGCTAGGGACTTTAGGAGCGGGAGAGGATACGAGCAGTACTTC. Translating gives CSARDFRSGRGYEQYF.

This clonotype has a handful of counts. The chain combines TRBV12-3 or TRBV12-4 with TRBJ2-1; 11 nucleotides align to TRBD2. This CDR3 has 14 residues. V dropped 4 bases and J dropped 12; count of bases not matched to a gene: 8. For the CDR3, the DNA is TGTGCCAGCAGTTCTAGCGGGGGGCCCTGTGGGCAGTTCTTC. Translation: CASSSSGGPCGQFF.

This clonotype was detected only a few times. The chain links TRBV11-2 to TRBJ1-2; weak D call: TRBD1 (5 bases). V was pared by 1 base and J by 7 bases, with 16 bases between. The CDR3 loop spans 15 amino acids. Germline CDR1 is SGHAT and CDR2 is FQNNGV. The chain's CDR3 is CASSLGGVRGTGYTF. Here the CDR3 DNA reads TGTGCCAGCAGCTTAGGAGGGGTGAGGGGAACTGGCTACACCTTC.

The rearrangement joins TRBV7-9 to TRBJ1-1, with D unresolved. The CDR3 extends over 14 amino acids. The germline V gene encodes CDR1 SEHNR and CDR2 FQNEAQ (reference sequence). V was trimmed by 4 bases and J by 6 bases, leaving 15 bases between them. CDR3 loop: CASSSTSGRPEAFF. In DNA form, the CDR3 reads TGTGCCAGCAGCTCGACGTCGGGTCGGCCTGAAGCTTTCTTT. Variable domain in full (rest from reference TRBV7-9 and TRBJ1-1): DTGVSQNPRHKITKRGQNVTFRCDPISEHNRLYWYRQTLGQGPEFLTYFQNEAQLEKSRLLSDRFSAERPKGSFSTLEIQRTEQGDSAMYLCASSSTSGRPEAFFGQGTRLTVV.

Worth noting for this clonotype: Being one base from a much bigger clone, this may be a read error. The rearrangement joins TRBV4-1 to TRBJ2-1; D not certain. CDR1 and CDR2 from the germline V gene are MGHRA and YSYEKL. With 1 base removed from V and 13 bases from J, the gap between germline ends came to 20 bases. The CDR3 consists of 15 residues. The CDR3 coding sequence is TGCGCCAGCAGCCAAGCTTTAACGGCCTTGAACATTCAGTTCTTC. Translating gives CASSQALTALNIQFF.

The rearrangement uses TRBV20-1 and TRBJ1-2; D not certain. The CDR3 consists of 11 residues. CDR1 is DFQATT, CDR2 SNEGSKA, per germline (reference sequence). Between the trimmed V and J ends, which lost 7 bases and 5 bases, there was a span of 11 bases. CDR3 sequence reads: CSGQVPYGYTF. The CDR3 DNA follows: TGCAGTGGCCAGGTTCCTTATGGCTACACCTTC.

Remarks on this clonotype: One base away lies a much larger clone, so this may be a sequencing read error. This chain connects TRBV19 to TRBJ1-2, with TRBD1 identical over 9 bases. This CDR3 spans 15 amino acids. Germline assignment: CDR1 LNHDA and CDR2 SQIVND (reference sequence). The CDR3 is CVSNPDGQGYYGYTF. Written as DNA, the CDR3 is TGTGTCAGTAACCCAGATGGACAGGGGTACTATGGCTACACCTTC.

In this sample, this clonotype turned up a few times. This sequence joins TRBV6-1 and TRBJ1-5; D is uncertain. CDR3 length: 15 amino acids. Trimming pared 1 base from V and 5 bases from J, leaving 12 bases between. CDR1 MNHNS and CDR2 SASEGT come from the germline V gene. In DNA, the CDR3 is TGTGCCAGCAGTGAAGGCAGGTTTAGTGATCAGCCCCAGCATTTT. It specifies CASSEGRFSDQPQHF.

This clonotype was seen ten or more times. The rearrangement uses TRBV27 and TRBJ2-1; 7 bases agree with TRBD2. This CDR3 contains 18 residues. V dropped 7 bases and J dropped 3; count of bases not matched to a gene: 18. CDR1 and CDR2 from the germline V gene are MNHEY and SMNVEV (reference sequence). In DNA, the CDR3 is TGTGCCAGCACCATGTTGGGAATCGGGGGGAGTAGCTACAATGAGCAGTTCTTC. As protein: CASTMLGIGGSSYNEQFF.

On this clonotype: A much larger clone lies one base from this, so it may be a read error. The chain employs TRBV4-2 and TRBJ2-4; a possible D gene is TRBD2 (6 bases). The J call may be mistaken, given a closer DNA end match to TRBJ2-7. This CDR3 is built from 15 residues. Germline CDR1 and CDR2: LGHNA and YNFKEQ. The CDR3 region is CASSQEPGVGNEQYF. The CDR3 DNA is TGTGCCAGCAGCCAAGAACCGGGAGTAGGGAACGAGCAGTACTTC.

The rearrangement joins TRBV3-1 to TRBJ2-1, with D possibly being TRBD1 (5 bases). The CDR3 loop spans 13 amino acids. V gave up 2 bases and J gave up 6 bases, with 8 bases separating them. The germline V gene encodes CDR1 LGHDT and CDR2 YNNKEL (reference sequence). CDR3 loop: CASSQRQSNEQFF. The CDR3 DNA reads TGTGCCAGCAGCCAACGACAGAGCAATGAGCAGTTCTTC.

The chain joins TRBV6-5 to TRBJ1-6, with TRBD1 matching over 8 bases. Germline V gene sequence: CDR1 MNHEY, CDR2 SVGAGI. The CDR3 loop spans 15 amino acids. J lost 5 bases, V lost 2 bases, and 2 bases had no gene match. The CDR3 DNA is TGTGCCAGCAGTTACGGACAGGGCCATAATTCACCCCTCCACTTT. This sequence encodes CASSYGQGHNSPLHF.